The source of this T cell receptor (beta chain) is a study of CD8+CD57+ T cells in acquired aplastic anemia. As for the study in general: Yields of DNA that came from sorted CD4+ and CD8+ cells averaged about 2.9 ug.

Genomic DNA was employed as the template in profiling TCR beta VDJ and CDR3. TCRdb reanalysed the reads using MiXCR and keeps one entry per CDR3 protein. The data show 300,000 or so distinct CDR3 sequences, about 56% seen once. Study findings and constraints: Patients versus controls showed no significant CD8+ Simpson's diversity difference. Patients and controls shared under 35 CD8+ CDR3 sequences, which appeared highly expressed in patients and within their immunodominant clones.

V was pared by 3 bases and J by 7 bases, with 13 bases between. Germline assignment: CDR1 SEHNR and CDR2 FQNEAQ (reference sequence). The CDR3 covers 14 residues. Only a few counts were recorded for this clonotype. Its antigen is unidentified. This chain links TRBV7-9 with TRBJ1-3; D possibly corresponds to TRBD1 (5 bases). Source material: sorted CD4+, CD8+, or CD8+CD57+ T cells (not recorded which) from PBMCs. This clonotype was obtained from a human donor with severe aplastic anemia or a healthy control (not recorded which). The CDR3 reads CASSLTGTVNTIYF. The DNA of the CDR3 is TGTGCCAGCAGCTTGACCGGGACTGTGAACACCATATATTTT.